This record covers a single T cell receptor (beta chain). This clone was picked up a small number of times. What antigen it recognizes has not been identified. Per-nucleotide qualities are absent, and no much larger clonotype sits a single base away. This sample stems from a study of cytomegalovirus exposure and HLA in healthy donors (dated by TCRdb to 2017 to 2019). With respect to the entire study: An earlier analysis of several hundred of the donors reported more than 250 Gb of sequence data and around 110 million unique TCR beta sequences from roughly 200 million T cells. To study patterns of TCR occurrence, a later analysis re-analyzed previously published TCR beta repertoires from around 670 donors and added high-resolution HLA genotyping. All discovery cohort repertoires had been generated on a single sequencing platform. A later genetic analysis used genome-wide SNP genotypes for about three fifths of the 666 donors, treating that subset as a discovery cohort. HLA typing covered class I and class II loci at four-digit resolution. Roughly 5 DR-DQ haplotypes were handled as single units for association and clustering, since linkage in the cohort was strong. Of the 300 to 450 genotyped donors, 81% were placed in the genetic ancestry cluster associated with self-reported Caucasian donors. Donor age, sex, ethnicity and CMV serostatus were compiled together with the repertoire data. The later analysis used no new phenotypic data to find candidate immune exposures, relying instead on TCR beta sequences and their occurrence across donors. Along with the approximately 620-subject first cohort, a separate validation cohort of over 90 different subjects was used. About 310 gigabases of sequencing data and tens of millions of unique TCR sequences were included in an early release covering roughly 600 HLA-typed donors. An earlier analysis of several hundred of the donors applied high-throughput TCR beta sequencing to assess whether each TCR beta V gene segment acted as functional or pseudogenic. To predict cytomegalovirus infection status, the study combined high-throughput TCR immunosequencing, statistical association of individual TCRs with disease status, and machine learning. Among 398 genotyped donors of the cohort, an average of approximately 240,000 unique TCR beta nucleotide sequences were sequenced per donor, about a sixth of them non-productive. The aim of the study was to test whether cataloging public T cell receptors could identify signatures of past pathogen exposure. Typing coverage differed by locus: A, B, C, DRB1 and DQB1 were typed in roughly 620-630 donors, DQA1 in roughly 500, DPA1 in nearly 610, and DPB1 in 450 to 490. The study used immunosequencing to profile the T cell repertoires of 600 to 850 subjects and linked those repertoires to cytomegalovirus serostatus.

Sequences SGHAT (CDR1) and FQNNGV (CDR2) are obtained from the germline V gene. V and J are truncated by 7 bases and 1 base respectively, leaving an intervening sequence of 4 bases. CDR3 length: 12 amino acids, cysteine to phenylalanine. Of the read, only the CDR3 DNA is kept; its 36 bases are in frame from base 1. Results and caveats for the whole study, not just this receptor: According to a later analysis, most CMV-associated TCR beta chains appeared to be HLA-restricted, and the HLA associations seemed to be driven largely by CMV exposure. The cohort was sequenced for TCR beta chains only, and without alpha or paired-chain data the features that could be detected were limited. In a later analysis, about 16,000 TCR beta sequences were associated with specific HLA alleles at a false discovery rate of 0.05. The study listed over 150 TCR beta chains as associated with cytomegalovirus. Several of the top co-occurrence clusters appeared to be linked to parvovirus B19, influenza, CMV and Epstein-Barr virus, according to a later analysis. In a later genetic analysis, fewer N-insertions in productive TCRs were reported among donors in an Asian-associated ancestry cluster than the roughly 700-donor mean. It was suggested by the authors that the approach could potentially be generalized to other disease states and immunological phenotypes. Because counts were too low, 15 or so rarely observed V segments, including chromosome 9 orphons, were excluded from the earlier analysis of under 650 of the donors. Immune exposure information for the cohort was limited to CMV serostatus. In a later analysis, HLA-associated TCR beta chains showed more clonal expansion and lower generation probabilities than non-associated chains that were equally common. In an earlier analysis of some 500 of the donors, most TCR beta V segments appeared in productive rearrangements about 90% or about 30% of the time, broadly matching IMGT annotations. The classifier was reported to diagnose cytomegalovirus status with high specificity and sensitivity in both the original cohort and the validation cohort. Correlated functional status among segregating V segments might be attributable to linkage disequilibrium, but an unknown experimental factor could not be ruled out. The presence/absence analyses assumed that sequencing depth was roughly uniform across donors, and that assumption may not be true. Because HLA typing was missing for some donors at each locus, association tests included only the typed subset. In a later genetic analysis, a missense DCLRE1C variant was associated with V-gene and J-gene trimming of TCR beta chains, and the association was replicated in an independent cohort. Assigning TCR associations to individual alleles was difficult when HLA alleles, especially DR and DQ, strongly co-occurred. Three of the identified cytomegalovirus-associated TCR beta chains were confirmed in vitro to be specific for cytomegalovirus antigens. A group of highly shared sequence variants was considered likely to be a technical artifact of the sequencing pipeline. Most TCR sequences were observed very rarely across donors, whereas some public TCRs were present in many individuals. A further reported finding was that TCR beta sequences accurately predicted the HLA-A and HLA-B alleles for most subjects in the first cohort. A later analysis found that TCR association rates varied across HLA loci, with DRB1 alleles showing the most associated TCRs and HLA-C alleles the fewest. The 87-base-pair reads could not distinguish some IMGT-functional V segments, including TRBV6-2 and TRBV6-3, so those segments were excluded.

The cohort comprised more than 550 healthy bone marrow donors. Cohort members were all nominally healthy when sampled, although unrecorded immune exposures were likely present. The donor tested CMV seropositive and was one of the 289 seropositive cohort members. Every donor gave a peripheral blood sample, and the peripheral blood mononuclear cells from that sample were used for TCR beta sequencing. Genomic DNA extraction from the blood cell samples was performed with the Qiagen DNeasy Blood Extraction Kit. The library was built by means of the immunoSEQ multiplex PCR assay. The multiplex PCR relied on a mix of 60 forward primers for TCR Vbeta segments and 13 reverse primers for TCR Jbeta segments. A multiplex PCR assay on genomic DNA amplified the CDR3 region of rearranged TCR beta genes. On the Illumina HiSeq System, the amplified TCR beta libraries were sequenced as 87-base-pair reads. As for how the authors treated the data: In a later analysis, roughly 80 million unique TCR beta chains were counted across the 650 to 700 repertoires, and roughly 11 million of these chains were shared by at least two donors. Raw reads were error-corrected and collapsed into unique sequences with a nearest-neighbor algorithm that merged closely related sequences to remove PCR and sequencing errors. Alignment of CDR3 sequences to IMGT reference sequences was used to assign V, D and J gene segments. For a sequence to be retained, a match of at least six nucleotides was required to both a V gene segment and a J gene segment. A rearrangement counted as productive if the CDR3 had no stop codons and remained in frame with V and J, and every other rearrangement counted as non-productive. Following IMGT convention, CDR3 was defined as the stretch from the second conserved V-encoded cysteine to the conserved J-encoded phenylalanine. The earlier analysis of about 530 of the donors excluded any sequence lacking an unambiguous match to a single V gene segment. In an earlier analysis of several hundred of the donors, V segments were called functional above 56.7% productive rearrangements and were called segregating when the between-donor standard deviation exceeded 5%. A statistical classification framework was built to diagnose cytomegalovirus status from the catalog of TCR beta chain sequences. In a later analysis, TCR nucleotide sequences were compared against IMGT/GENE-DB human TR gene sequences so that V and J genes could be assigned. The TCRdist pipeline was used in a later analysis to assign CDR3 sequences and most-parsimonious VDJ recombination scenarios. In a later analysis, every TCR beta chain was defined by the combination of its CDR3 amino acid sequence and its V-gene family, and reads without a unique V-gene family were dropped. In a later analysis, some 600 highly shared, low-generation-probability nucleotide sequences were removed to address suspected cross-contamination and a sequencing artifact. A later analysis calculated a clonal expansion index for each public chain from normalized within-repertoire ranks of inferred template counts. A later analysis computed generation probabilities with a VDJ recombination model fitted to out-of-frame rearrangements, and checked the results against IGoR. Hypergeometric tests were used in a later analysis to score TCR-TCR, TCR-HLA and TCR-CMV co-occurrence, with a repertoire-size bias correction applied to the TCR pairs. To estimate false discovery rates, a later analysis permuted the HLA or CMV assignments 20 times. In a later analysis, co-occurring TCRs were grouped with DBSCAN, and TCRdist sequence similarity was added when clustering was performed within HLA-allele-positive subsets. Co-occurrence clustering excluded repertoires with fewer than 30,000 or more than 120,000 public chains, plus five with anomalous nucleotide sharing. The immuneACCESS repertoire file appears here via TCRdb, limited to in-frame rearrangements. These files lack a portion of the clones; in checked studies, under half of the deficit traces to unresolved V genes, and the cause of the others is not known. Clonal size and the V and J genes are those of that table, whereas D and trimming came from the DNA. Within this sample are some 200,000 clones, with roughly 68% of them counted one time only. Around 3% of the sample is held by the ten biggest clonotypes.

Specimen: PBMCs. The TCR sequence derives from a man aged 35-49 years in good health and CMV-seropositive. In this chain, TRBV11-2 is recombined with TRBJ1-4, with no confident D gene call. CDR3 reads: CASTRTNEKLFF. The DNA sequence is TGTGCCAGCACCCGAACTAATGAAAAACTGTTTTTT.